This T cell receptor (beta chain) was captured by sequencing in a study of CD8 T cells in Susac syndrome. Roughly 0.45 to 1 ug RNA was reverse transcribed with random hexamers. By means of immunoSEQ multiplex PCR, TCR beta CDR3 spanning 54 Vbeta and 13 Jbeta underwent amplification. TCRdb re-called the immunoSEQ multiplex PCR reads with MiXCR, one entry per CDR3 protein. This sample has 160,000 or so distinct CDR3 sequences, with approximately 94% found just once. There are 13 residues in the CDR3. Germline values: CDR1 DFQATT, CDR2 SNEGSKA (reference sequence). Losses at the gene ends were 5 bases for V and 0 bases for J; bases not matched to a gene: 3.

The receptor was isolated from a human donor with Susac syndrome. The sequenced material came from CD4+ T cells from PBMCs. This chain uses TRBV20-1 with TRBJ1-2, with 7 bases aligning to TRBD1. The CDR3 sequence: CSALDRSNYGYTF. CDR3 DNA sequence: TGCAGTGCTCTGGACAGGTCTAACTATGGCTACACCTTC.